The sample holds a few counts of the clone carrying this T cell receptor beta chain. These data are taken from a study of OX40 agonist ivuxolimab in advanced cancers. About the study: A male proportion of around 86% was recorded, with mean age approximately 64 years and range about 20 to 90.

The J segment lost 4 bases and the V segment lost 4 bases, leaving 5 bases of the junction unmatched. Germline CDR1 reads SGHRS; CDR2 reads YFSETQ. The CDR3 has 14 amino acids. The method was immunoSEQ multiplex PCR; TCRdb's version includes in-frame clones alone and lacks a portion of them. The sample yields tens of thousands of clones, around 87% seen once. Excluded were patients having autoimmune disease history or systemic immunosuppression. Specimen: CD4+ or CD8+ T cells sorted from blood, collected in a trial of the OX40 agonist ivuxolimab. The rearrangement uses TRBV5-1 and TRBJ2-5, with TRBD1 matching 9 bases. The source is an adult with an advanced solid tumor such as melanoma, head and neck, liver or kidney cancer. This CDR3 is CASSAGQGSETQYF. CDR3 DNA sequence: TGCGCCAGCAGCGCGGGACAGGGTTCAGAGACCCAGTACTTC.